Listed here is a single T cell receptor (beta chain). This specimen comes from a study of T cells in Graves' hyperthyroidism and ophthalmopathy. From RNA transcripts, TCR beta CDR3 regions were amplified. A set of HTBI primers served as the primers for a first-round RT-PCR of the TCR CDR3. TCRdb fed the multiplex PCR reads into MiXCR, producing one record per CDR3 protein. This table holds around 800,000 distinct CDR3 sequences, 38% found once. Hyperthyroidism, newly diagnosed and lasting under 2 months, affected patients aged 18 to 65. Lactation, pregnancy, other autoimmune disease or uncontrolled infection led to exclusion of patients. Trimming stripped 1 base from V and 9 bases from J, with 13 bases between. This CDR3 comprises 13 residues. Germline loops: CDR1 SGHTA, CDR2 FQGNSA.

Material: blood. The sequence came from a man between 18 and 35 years old with Graves' hyperthyroidism. The rearrangement joins TRBV7-2 to TRBJ2-7; D gene unclear. CDR3 nucleotide sequence: TGTGCCAGCAGCTTAGAATACTTGGACCGGCAGTACTTC. Translation gives CASSLEYLDRQYF.